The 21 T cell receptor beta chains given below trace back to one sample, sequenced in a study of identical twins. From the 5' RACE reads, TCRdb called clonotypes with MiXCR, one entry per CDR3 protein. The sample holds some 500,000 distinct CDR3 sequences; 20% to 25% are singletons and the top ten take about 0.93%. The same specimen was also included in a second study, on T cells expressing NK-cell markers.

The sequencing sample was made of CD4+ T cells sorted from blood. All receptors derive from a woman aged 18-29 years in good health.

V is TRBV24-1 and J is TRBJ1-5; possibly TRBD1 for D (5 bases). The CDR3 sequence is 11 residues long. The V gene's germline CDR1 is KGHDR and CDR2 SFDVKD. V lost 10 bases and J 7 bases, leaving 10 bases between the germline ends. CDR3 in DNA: TGTGCCACAGGGGATCGCCAGCCCCAGCATTTT. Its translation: CATGDRQPQHF.

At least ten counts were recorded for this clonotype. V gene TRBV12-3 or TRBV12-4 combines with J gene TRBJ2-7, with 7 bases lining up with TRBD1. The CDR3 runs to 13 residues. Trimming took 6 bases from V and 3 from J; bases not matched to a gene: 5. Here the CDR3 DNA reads TGTGCCAGCAGGGACACAGGGGACTACGAGCAGTACTTC. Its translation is CASRDTGDYEQYF.

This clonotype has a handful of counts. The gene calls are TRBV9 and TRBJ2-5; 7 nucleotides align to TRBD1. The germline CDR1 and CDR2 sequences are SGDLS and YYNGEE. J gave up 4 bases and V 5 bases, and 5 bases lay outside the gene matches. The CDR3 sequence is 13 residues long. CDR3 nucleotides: TGTGCCAGCAGTTCTAGACAGGGAGAGACCCAGTACTTC. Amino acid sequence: CASSSRQGETQYF.

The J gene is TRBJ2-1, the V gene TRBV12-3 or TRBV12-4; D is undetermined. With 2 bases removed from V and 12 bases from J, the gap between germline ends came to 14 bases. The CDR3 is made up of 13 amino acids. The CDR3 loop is CASSLRLVDRQFF. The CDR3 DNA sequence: TGTGCCAGCAGTTTACGCTTAGTAGATCGGCAGTTCTTC.

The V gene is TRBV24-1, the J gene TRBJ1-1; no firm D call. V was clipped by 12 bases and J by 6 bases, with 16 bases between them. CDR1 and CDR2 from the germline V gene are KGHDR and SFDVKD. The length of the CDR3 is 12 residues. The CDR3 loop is CASRLDDAEAFF. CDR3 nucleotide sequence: TGTGCCTCGAGGCTAGACGACGCTGAAGCTTTCTTT.

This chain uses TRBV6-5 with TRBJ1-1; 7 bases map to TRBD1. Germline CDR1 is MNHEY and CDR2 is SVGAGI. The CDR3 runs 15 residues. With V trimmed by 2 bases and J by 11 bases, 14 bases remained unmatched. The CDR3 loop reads CASSYPRPDRLAAFF. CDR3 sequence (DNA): TGTGCCAGCAGTTACCCTCGACCGGACAGGCTGGCGGCTTTCTTT.

The DNA for the CDR3 is TGCAGCGGCTGGCTTCTCACAGATACGCAGTATTTT. Translating gives CSGWLLTDTQYF. The chain links TRBV29-1 to TRBJ2-3, with D unresolved. V was clipped by 7 bases and J by 2 bases, with 10 bases between them. Germline-derived CDR1 and CDR2 are SQVTM and ANQGSEA. This CDR3 contains 12 residues.

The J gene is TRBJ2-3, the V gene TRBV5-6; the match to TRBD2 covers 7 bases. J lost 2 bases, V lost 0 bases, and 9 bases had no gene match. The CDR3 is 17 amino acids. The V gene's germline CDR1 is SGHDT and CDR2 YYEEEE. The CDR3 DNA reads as TGTGCCAGCAGCTTGGTTTCTAGCGGAAGAGCCACAGATACGCAGTATTTT. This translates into CASSLVSSGRATDTQYF.

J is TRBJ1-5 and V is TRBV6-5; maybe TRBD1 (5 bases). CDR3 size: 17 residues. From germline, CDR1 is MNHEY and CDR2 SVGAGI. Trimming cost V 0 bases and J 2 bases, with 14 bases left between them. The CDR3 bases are TGTGCCAGCAGTTACTCCGGGACTACCGGGGGCAATCAGCCCCAGCATTTT. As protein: CASSYSGTTGGNQPQHF.

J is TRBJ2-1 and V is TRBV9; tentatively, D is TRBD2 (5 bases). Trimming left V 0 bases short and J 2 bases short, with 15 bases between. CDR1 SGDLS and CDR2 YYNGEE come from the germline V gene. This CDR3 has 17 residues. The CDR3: CASSVAERMDAYNEQFF. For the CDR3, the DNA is TGTGCCAGCAGCGTAGCTGAGCGGATGGACGCCTACAATGAGCAGTTCTTC.

CDR3 DNA: TGTGCCAGCAGCCAAGATGGGTCCCAAGAGACCCAGTACTTC. Amino acid sequence: CASSQDGSQETQYF. The V call is TRBV4-2, the J call TRBJ2-5; D is uncertain. Germline lookup yields CDR1 LGHNA and CDR2 YNFKEQ. V dropped 0 bases and J dropped 1 base, with 6 bases sitting between them. This CDR3 has 14 residues.

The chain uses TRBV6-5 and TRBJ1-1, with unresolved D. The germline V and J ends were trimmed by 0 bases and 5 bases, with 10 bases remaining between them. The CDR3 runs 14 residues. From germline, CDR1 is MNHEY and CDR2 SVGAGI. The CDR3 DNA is TGTGCCAGCAGTTACTCGTTGGACGGTACTGAAGCTTTCTTT. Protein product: CASSYSLDGTEAFF.

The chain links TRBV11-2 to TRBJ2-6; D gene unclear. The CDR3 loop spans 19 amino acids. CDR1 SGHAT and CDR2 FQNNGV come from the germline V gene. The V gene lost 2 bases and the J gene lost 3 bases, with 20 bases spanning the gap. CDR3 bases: TGTGCCAGCAGCTTACTGGGCTGGGTGGTTGCAGGTGGGGCCAACGTCCTGACTTTC. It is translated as CASSLLGWVVAGGANVLTF.

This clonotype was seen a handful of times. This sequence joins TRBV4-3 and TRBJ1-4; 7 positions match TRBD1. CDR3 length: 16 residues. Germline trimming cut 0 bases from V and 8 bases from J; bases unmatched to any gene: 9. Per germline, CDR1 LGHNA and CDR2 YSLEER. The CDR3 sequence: CASSQETRQGGEKLFF. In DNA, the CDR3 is TGCGCCAGCAGCCAAGAAACCCGACAGGGAGGCGAAAAACTGTTTTTT.

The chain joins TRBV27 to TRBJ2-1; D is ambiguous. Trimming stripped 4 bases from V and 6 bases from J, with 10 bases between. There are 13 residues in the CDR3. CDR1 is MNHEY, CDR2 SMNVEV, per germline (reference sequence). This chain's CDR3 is CASSSSFPNEQFF. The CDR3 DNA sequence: TGTGCCAGCAGTTCCAGCTTCCCCAATGAGCAGTTCTTC.

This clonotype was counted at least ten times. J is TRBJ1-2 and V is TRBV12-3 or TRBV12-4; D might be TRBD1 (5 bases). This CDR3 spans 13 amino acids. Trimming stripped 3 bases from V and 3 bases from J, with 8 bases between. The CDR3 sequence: CASSLGQYYGYTF. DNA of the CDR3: TGTGCCAGCAGTTTGGGGCAGTACTATGGCTACACCTTC.

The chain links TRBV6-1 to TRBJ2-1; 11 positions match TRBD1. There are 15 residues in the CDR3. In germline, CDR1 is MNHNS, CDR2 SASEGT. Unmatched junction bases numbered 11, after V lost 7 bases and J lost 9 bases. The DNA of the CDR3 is TGTGCCAGCACCGGAGGACAGGGGGCGATCGGTGAGCAGTTCTTC. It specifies CASTGGQGAIGEQFF.

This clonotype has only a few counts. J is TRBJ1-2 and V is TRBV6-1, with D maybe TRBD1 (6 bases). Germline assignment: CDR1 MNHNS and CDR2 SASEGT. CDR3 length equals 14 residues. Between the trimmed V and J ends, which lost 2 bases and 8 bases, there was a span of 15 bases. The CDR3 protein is CASSERGFTGGYTF. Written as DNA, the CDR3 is TGTGCCAGCAGTGAAAGGGGGTTCACAGGCGGCTACACCTTC.

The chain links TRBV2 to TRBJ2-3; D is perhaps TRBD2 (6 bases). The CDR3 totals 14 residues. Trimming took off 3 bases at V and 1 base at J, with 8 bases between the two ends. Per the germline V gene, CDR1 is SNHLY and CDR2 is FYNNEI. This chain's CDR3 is CASSDPGGTDTQYF. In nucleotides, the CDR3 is TGTGCCAGCAGTGATCCGGGGGGCACAGATACGCAGTATTTT.

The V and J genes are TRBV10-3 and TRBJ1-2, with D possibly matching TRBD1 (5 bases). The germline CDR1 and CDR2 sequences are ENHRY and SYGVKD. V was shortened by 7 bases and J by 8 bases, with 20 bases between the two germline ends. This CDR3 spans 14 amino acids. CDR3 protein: CAITEGPPGIGYTF. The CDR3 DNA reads TGTGCCATCACCGAGGGACCCCCCGGGATAGGCTACACCTTC.

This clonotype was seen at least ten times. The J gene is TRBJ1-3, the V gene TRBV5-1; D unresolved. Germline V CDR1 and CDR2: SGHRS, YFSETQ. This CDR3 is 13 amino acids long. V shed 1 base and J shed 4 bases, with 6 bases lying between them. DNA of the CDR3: TGCGCCAGCAGCTTGATCTCCGGAAACACCATATATTTT. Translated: CASSLISGNTIYF.